The 32 T cell receptor beta chains listed next were all sequenced from one sample in a study of T cell changes during pregnancy in multiple sclerosis. The assay was immunoSEQ multiplex PCR, and TCRdb's table has in-frame clones only and misses some. The sample contains approximately 130,000 clones, under 95% of which appear only once. Sequences were derived from peripheral blood, sampled before pregnancy. The receptors here all came from a female donor with multiple sclerosis, enrolled in a pregnancy study.

The chain uses TRBV10-3 and TRBJ2-2; 11 nucleotides align to TRBD1. With 5 bases clipped from V and 6 bases from J, the junction kept 5 bases outside the gene matches. The CDR3 consists of 15 residues. Germline CDR1 ENHRY, CDR2 SYGVKD. The CDR3 region has the DNA TGTGCCATCAGTAGGGACAGGGGGGCGTCCGGGGAGCTGTTTTTT. Amino acid sequence: CAISRDRGASGELFF.

The chain carries TRBV27 and TRBJ2-1, with 8 bases identical to TRBD2. Germline CDR1 MNHEY, CDR2 SMNVEV (reference sequence). The J segment lost 4 bases and the V segment lost 8 bases, leaving 7 bases of the junction unmatched. The CDR3 extends over 14 amino acids. CDR3 bases: TGTGCCAGCGTAGCGGGGAATCCGTACAATGAGCAGTTCTTC. Protein product: CASVAGNPYNEQFF.

The gene calls are TRBV6-5 and TRBJ2-1; 9 positions agree with TRBD1. V shed 4 bases, J shed 7 bases, and the junction held 11 bases outside the gene matches. The CDR3 is 16 amino acids. The germline CDR1 and CDR2 sequences are MNHEY and SVGAGI. Here the CDR3 reads CASSLFAGTGNNEQFF. The CDR3 DNA follows: TGTGCCAGCAGTTTATTTGCCGGGACAGGGAATAATGAGCAGTTCTTC.

CDR3 in amino acids: CASSPRRTAPNTEAFF. CDR3 DNA sequence: TGCGCCAGCAGCCCACGTAGGACAGCTCCTAACACTGAAGCTTTCTTT. The chain is built from TRBV4-1 and TRBJ1-1, with D perhaps matching TRBD1 (6 bases). Germline assignment: CDR1 MGHRA and CDR2 YSYEKL. V lost 4 bases and J lost 2, with 17 bases in between. This CDR3 comprises 16 residues.

The chain employs TRBV6-1 and TRBJ1-4; D may be TRBD1 (5 bases). CDR3 length equals 15 residues. Germline V gene sequence: CDR1 MNHNS, CDR2 SASEGT. Trimming stripped 2 bases from V and 7 bases from J, with 14 bases between. The chain's CDR3 is CASSEMTGRGEKLFF. The CDR3 coding sequence is TGTGCCAGCAGTGAAATGACGGGGAGGGGTGAAAAACTGTTTTTT.

V usage is TRBV30 and J usage is TRBJ2-1; unclear D gene. The CDR3 covers 12 residues. Trimming cost V 0 bases and J 3 bases, with 3 bases left between them. CDR1 and CDR2 from the germline V gene are GTSNPN and SVGIG (reference sequence). CDR3 residues: CAWSVFYNEQFF. CDR3 in DNA: TGTGCCTGGAGTGTCTTCTACAATGAGCAGTTCTTC.

The chain uses TRBV7-9 and TRBJ1-1, with D possibly TRBD1 on 6 matching bases. The CDR3 spans 13 residues. Germline CDR1 and CDR2: SEHNR and FQNEAQ (reference sequence). V was cut by 5 bases and J by 1 base, with 8 bases left in between. The CDR3 sequence: CASSLQGNTEAFF. For the CDR3, the DNA is TGTGCCAGCAGCCTACAGGGGAACACTGAAGCTTTCTTT.

The chain is built from TRBV12-5 and TRBJ2-1; TRBD2 aligns across 15 bases. V was pared by 6 bases and J by 2 bases, with 5 bases of the junction left unmatched. The CDR3 totals 17 residues. CDR1 is LGHNT, CDR2 FRNRAP, per germline. The CDR3: CASGRGLAGGPYNEQFF. The CDR3 DNA follows: TGTGCTAGTGGCCGGGGACTAGCGGGAGGCCCCTACAATGAGCAGTTCTTC.

Regarding this clone: The junction and the germline gene differ at one end; a read error may be behind it. The V and J genes are TRBV5-1 and TRBJ2-5, with a tentative D call TRBD1 (5 bases). The germline gives CDR1 SGHRS, CDR2 YFSETQ. This CDR3 has 13 residues. The CDR3, as DNA: TGCGCCAGCACCTTGACAGTCGGAGAGACCCAGTACTTC. The encoded protein is CASTLTVGETQYF.

This clone occurred once. Distinct nucleotide sequences in the sample also encode this CDR3. The V call is TRBV19, the J call TRBJ1-5; tentative D call: TRBD1 (5 bases). This CDR3 is 14 amino acids long. Trimming removed 6 bases from V and 0 bases from J, with 9 bases in between. Germline lookup yields CDR1 LNHDA and CDR2 SQIVND (reference sequence). CDR3 protein: CASRPDSSNQPQHF. The CDR3 bases are TGTGCCAGTAGGCCTGACAGTAGCAATCAGCCCCAGCATTTT.

The chain uses TRBV19 and TRBJ1-3; TRBD1 is a possible D gene (5 bases). This CDR3 is 16 amino acids long. Deletions cut 5 bases from V and 0 bases from J, with 14 bases between. Per germline, CDR1 LNHDA and CDR2 SQIVND (reference sequence). Here the CDR3 reads CASSSDKFLSGNTIYF. CDR3 DNA: TGTGCCAGTAGTTCGGACAAGTTCCTCTCTGGAAACACCATATATTTT.

The rearrangement uses TRBV5-1 and TRBJ2-1, with 13 bases aligning to TRBD2. The CDR3 is 15 residues long. Germline values: CDR1 SGHRS, CDR2 YFSETQ. Trimming took 4 bases from V and 7 from J; bases not matched to a gene: 5. CDR3 sequence reads: CASSAGTSGANEQFF. CDR3 DNA sequence: TGCGCCAGCAGCGCAGGGACTAGCGGGGCGAATGAGCAGTTCTTC.

This rearrangement joins TRBV6-1 to TRBJ1-1; D might be TRBD1 (6 bases). The CDR3 has 13 residues. The germline V gene has CDR1 MNHNS and CDR2 SASEGT. V was shortened by 5 bases and J by 4 bases, with 11 bases between the two germline ends. CDR3 sequence: CASSLQGGTEAFF. The CDR3, as DNA: TGTGCCAGCAGTTTACAGGGTGGCACTGAAGCTTTCTTT.

The genes are TRBV11-2 and TRBJ2-1; 10 nucleotides align to TRBD2. CDR3 size: 18 residues. Unmatched junction bases numbered 10, after V lost 3 bases and J lost 2 bases. Looked up from germline, CDR1 is SGHAT and CDR2 is FQNNGV. CDR3 sequence: CASSFLRLAGATYNEQFF. The CDR3 region has the DNA TGTGCCAGCAGCTTCCTGAGGCTAGCGGGGGCTACCTACAATGAGCAGTTCTTC.

The V call is TRBV2, the J call TRBJ2-3; tentatively, D is TRBD2 (6 bases). The CDR3 consists of 15 residues. Germline V gene data show CDR1 as SNHLY and CDR2 as FYNNEI. V lost 8 bases and J lost 2, with 17 bases in between. The CDR3 DNA is TGTGCCAGCGGCACGATTTCGGGGGACACAGATACGCAGTATTTT. It yields the protein CASGTISGDTDTQYF.

This chain links TRBV28 with TRBJ2-5; 9 nucleotides align to TRBD1. Trimming cost V 5 bases and J 4 bases; bases outside gene matches: 5. The germline CDR1 and CDR2 sequences are MDHEN and SYDVKM. CDR3 size: 14 residues. Written as DNA, the CDR3 is TGTGCCAGCAGTAAACAGGGGGCGGGAGAGACCCAGTACTTC. Protein sequence: CASSKQGAGETQYF.

This clone has a single count. The chain joins TRBV19 to TRBJ2-2, with 11 positions matching TRBD2. The trim removed 8 bases at V and 4 bases at J, leaving 6 bases unmatched. The CDR3 is 15 residues long. CDR1 is LNHDA, CDR2 SQIVND, per germline (reference sequence). This chain's CDR3 is CASVSGRAGTGELFF. For the CDR3, the DNA is TGTGCCAGTGTTAGCGGGAGGGCAGGCACCGGGGAGCTGTTTTTT.

V is TRBV9 and J is TRBJ2-5; possibly TRBD2 for D (6 bases). Between the trimmed V and J ends, which lost 4 bases and 5 bases, there was a span of 12 bases. There are 13 residues in the CDR3. CDR1 and CDR2 (germline): SGDLS, YYNGEE. The chain's CDR3 is CASSPGSWETQYF. The CDR3 coding sequence is TGTGCCAGCAGCCCCGGGAGTTGGGAGACCCAGTACTTC.

The V and J genes are TRBV27 and TRBJ2-7; tentative D call: TRBD1 (6 bases). The CDR3 loop spans 14 amino acids. Germline CDR1 reads MNHEY; CDR2 reads SMNVEV (reference sequence). Trimming stripped 0 bases from V and 4 bases from J, with 10 bases between. In nucleotides, the CDR3 is TGTGCCAGCAGTTTATCGATAACAGGGTACGAGCAGTACTTC. Residues: CASSLSITGYEQYF.

The chain uses TRBV25-1 and TRBJ2-5; 8 bases are a match to TRBD1. The germline V gene encodes CDR1 MGHDK and CDR2 SYGVNS. The CDR3 contains 12 residues. Germline trimming cut 8 bases from V and 5 bases from J; bases unmatched to any gene: 4. The CDR3 protein is CASGQGLETQYF. In nucleotides, the CDR3 is TGTGCCAGCGGACAGGGTTTGGAGACCCAGTACTTC.

V usage is TRBV5-1 and J usage is TRBJ2-1; 11 bases line up with TRBD2. V lost 4 bases, J lost 7 bases, and 10 bases stayed unmatched. Germline lookup yields CDR1 SGHRS and CDR2 YFSETQ. The CDR3 length is 16 residues. The CDR3 DNA sequence: TGCGCCAGCAGCGCCACTAGCGGGGGATGGGTGAATGAGCAGTTCTTC. Protein: CASSATSGGWVNEQFF. Complete variable domain (other parts from reference TRBV5-1 and TRBJ2-1): KAGVTQTPRYLIKTRGQQVTLSCSPISGHRSVSWYQQTPGQGLQFLFEYFSETQRNKGNFPGRFSGRQFSNSRSEMNVSTLELGDSALYLCASSATSGGWVNEQFFGPGTRLTVL.

This rearrangement joins TRBV30 to TRBJ1-4; tentatively, D is TRBD1 (6 bases). The germline V gene has CDR1 GTSNPN and CDR2 SVGIG (reference sequence). The CDR3 covers 12 residues. Trimming shortened V by 3 bases and J by 8 bases, and 10 bases separated the two germline ends. CDR3 in DNA: TGTGCCTGGAGCGTACAGGGAGAAAAACTGTTTTTT. This encodes CAWSVQGEKLFF. Full variable domain (rest looked up from reference TRBV30 and TRBJ1-4): SQTIHQWPATLVQPVGSPLSLECTVEGTSNPNLYWYRQAAGRGLQLLFYSVGIGQISSEVPQNLSASRPQDRQFILSSKKLLLSDSGFYLCAWSVQGEKLFFGSGTQLSVL.

J is TRBJ1-2 and V is TRBV19; 10 bases fit TRBD1. V was pared by 3 bases and J by 7 bases, with 14 bases of the junction left unmatched. CDR1 is LNHDA and CDR2 is SQIVND in the germline V gene (reference sequence). The CDR3 runs to 17 residues. The CDR3 nucleotides are TGTGCCAGTAGTATTTTCTCCGGGACAGGGGACATAGGTGGCTACACCTTC. This translates into CASSIFSGTGDIGGYTF.

The CDR3 coding sequence is TGTGCCAGCAGCCACACTAGCGGTTACAATGAGCAGTTCTTC. Its translation is CASSHTSGYNEQFF. The rearrangement links TRBV4-2 to TRBJ2-1; 8 nucleotides agree with TRBD2. Germline assignment: CDR1 LGHNA and CDR2 YNFKEQ. This CDR3 is built from 14 residues. The V gene end was trimmed by 3 bases and the J gene end by 4 bases; junction bases not matched to a gene: 2.

This clone appeared a single time. This chain joins TRBV7-6 and TRBJ2-7; TRBD1 agrees at 9 bases. V lost 3 bases and J lost 5; bases outside the gene matches: 8. This CDR3 has 15 amino acids. CDR1 and CDR2 from the germline V gene are SGHVS and FNYEAQ. As DNA, the CDR3 is TGTGCCAGCAGCTTCCGGGACAGGGATTGGAACGAGCAGTACTTC. Encoded protein: CASSFRDRDWNEQYF.

This clone was observed once. The chain recombines TRBV5-1 with TRBJ1-2; 7 bases fit TRBD1. The trim removed 5 bases at V and 4 bases at J, leaving 8 bases unmatched. Germline CDR1 is SGHRS and CDR2 is YFSETQ. This CDR3 spans 14 amino acids. CDR3 in amino acids: CASRETGNGYGYTF. CDR3 bases: TGCGCCAGCAGGGAGACAGGGAACGGCTATGGCTACACCTTC.

CDR3 in DNA: TGTGCCAGCAGTTTACCCACCCGACAGGGTGGGTACAATGAGCAGTTCTTC. The encoded protein is CASSLPTRQGGYNEQFF. The chain employs TRBV28 and TRBJ2-1; 7 bases map to TRBD1. The CDR3 is made up of 17 amino acids. CDR1 and CDR2 (germline): MDHEN, SYDVKM. Losses at the gene ends were 2 bases for V and 4 bases for J; bases not matched to a gene: 11.

The V and J genes are TRBV6-5 and TRBJ2-7; TRBD2 is a possible D gene (5 bases). Trimming removed 2 bases at V and 2 bases at J, with 10 bases between. The CDR3 is 14 residues long. Germline CDR1 MNHEY, CDR2 SVGAGI. CDR3 in DNA: TGTGCCAGCAGTTACAATACGGGAACCTACGAGCAGTACTTC. Translation gives CASSYNTGTYEQYF.

The chain combines TRBV6-6 with TRBJ1-5; 7 nucleotides match TRBD1. V shed 5 bases, J shed 6 bases, and the junction held 4 bases outside the gene matches. The V gene's germline CDR1 is MNHNY and CDR2 SVGAGI (reference sequence). The CDR3 is made up of 13 amino acids. The chain's CDR3 is CASSVQGPQPQHF. CDR3 DNA: TGTGCCAGCAGTGTACAGGGGCCTCAGCCCCAGCATTTT.

The chain recombines TRBV5-1 with TRBJ2-7; unclear D gene. Trimming took off 0 bases at V and 4 bases at J, with 17 bases between the two ends. CDR1 is SGHRS, CDR2 YFSETQ, per germline. The CDR3 runs 16 residues. The CDR3 loop is CASSLVIGADPYEQYF. DNA for the CDR3: TGCGCCAGCAGCTTGGTTATCGGAGCAGACCCTTACGAGCAGTACTTC. Full variable domain (remainder filled in from reference TRBV5-1 and TRBJ2-7): KAGVTQTPRYLIKTRGQQVTLSCSPISGHRSVSWYQQTPGQGLQFLFEYFSETQRNKGNFPGRFSGRQFSNSRSEMNVSTLELGDSALYLCASSLVIGADPYEQYFGPGTRLTVT.

CDR3 nucleotides: TGTGCCAGTAGTATGGAGCACTATAGGGGGAGTAACGAGCAGTACTTC. Its translation is CASSMEHYRGSNEQYF. The chain combines TRBV19 with TRBJ2-7; perhaps TRBD1 as D (6 bases). Looked up from germline, CDR1 is LNHDA and CDR2 is SQIVND (reference sequence). There are 16 residues in the CDR3. V lost 3 bases and J lost 5, with 20 bases in between.

This sequence joins TRBV7-3 and TRBJ2-1; no definite D call. The CDR3 extends over 12 amino acids. Per the germline V gene, CDR1 is SGHTA and CDR2 is FQGTGA. V was clipped by 2 bases and J by 10 bases, with 9 bases between them. The CDR3 spells CASSLENSEQFF. Here the CDR3 DNA reads TGTGCCAGCAGCTTAGAGAACAGCGAGCAGTTCTTC. Full variable domain (rest looked up from reference TRBV7-3 and TRBJ2-1): GAGVSQTPSNKVTEKGKYVELRCDPISGHTALYWYRQSLGQGPEFLIYFQGTGAADDSGLPNDRFFAVRPEGSVSTLKIQRTERGDSAVYLCASSLENSEQFFGPGTRLTVL.